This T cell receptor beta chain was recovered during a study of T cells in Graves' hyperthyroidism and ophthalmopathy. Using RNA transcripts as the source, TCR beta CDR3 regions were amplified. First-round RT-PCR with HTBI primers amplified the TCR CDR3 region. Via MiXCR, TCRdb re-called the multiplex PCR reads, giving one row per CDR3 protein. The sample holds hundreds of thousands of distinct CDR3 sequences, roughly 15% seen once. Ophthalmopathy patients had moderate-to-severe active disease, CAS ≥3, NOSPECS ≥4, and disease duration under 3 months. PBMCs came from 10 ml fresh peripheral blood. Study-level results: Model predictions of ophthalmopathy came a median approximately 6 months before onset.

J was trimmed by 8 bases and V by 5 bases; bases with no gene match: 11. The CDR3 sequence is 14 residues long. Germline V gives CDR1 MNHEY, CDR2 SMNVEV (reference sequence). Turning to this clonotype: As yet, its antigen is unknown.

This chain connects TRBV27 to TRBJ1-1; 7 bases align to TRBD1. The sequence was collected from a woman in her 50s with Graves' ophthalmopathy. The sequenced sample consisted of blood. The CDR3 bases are TGTGCCAGCAGTCCCCTCGACAGGGTTGACGAAGCTTTCTTT. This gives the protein CASSPLDRVDEAFF.